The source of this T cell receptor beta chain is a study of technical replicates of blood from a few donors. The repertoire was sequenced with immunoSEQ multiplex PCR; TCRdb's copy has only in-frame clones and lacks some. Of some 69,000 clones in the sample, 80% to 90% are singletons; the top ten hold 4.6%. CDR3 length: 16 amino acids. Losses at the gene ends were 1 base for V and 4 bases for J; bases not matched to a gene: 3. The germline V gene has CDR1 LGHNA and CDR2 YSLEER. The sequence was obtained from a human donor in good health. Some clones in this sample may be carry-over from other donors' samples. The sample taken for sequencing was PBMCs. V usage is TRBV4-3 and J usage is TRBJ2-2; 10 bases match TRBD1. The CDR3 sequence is CASSQVTGGGTGELFF. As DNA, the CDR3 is TGCGCCAGCAGCCAAGTGACAGGGGGCGGCACCGGGGAGCTGTTTTTT.